This TCR beta chain was recovered during a study of shared clonotypes between healthy human individuals. Study-level points and caveats: Estimated richness values were generally larger in naive subsets than in memory subsets. Sharing across four donors was seen in around 5% of naive CD4 clonotypes.

Germline CDR1 and CDR2: MNHNS and SASEGT. The CDR3 extends over 14 amino acids. V was shortened by 8 bases and J by 2 bases, with 12 bases between the two germline ends. Sequenced by immunoSEQ multiplex PCR; TCRdb stores in-frame clones only, minus some. In the table there are 780,000 or so clones, 72% of which are singletons. A note on this clone: Its antigen is undetermined.

Sequencing input: memory CD4+ T cells sorted from blood. Specified subset: CD45RA-negative fraction. The clonotype comes from a woman younger than 45 in good health. The chain couples TRBV6-1 to TRBJ1-4, with D possibly being TRBD1 (6 bases). CDR3 sequence reads: CASETGTTNEKLFF. CDR3 bases: TGTGCCAGCGAAACAGGGACCACTAATGAAAAACTGTTTTTT.